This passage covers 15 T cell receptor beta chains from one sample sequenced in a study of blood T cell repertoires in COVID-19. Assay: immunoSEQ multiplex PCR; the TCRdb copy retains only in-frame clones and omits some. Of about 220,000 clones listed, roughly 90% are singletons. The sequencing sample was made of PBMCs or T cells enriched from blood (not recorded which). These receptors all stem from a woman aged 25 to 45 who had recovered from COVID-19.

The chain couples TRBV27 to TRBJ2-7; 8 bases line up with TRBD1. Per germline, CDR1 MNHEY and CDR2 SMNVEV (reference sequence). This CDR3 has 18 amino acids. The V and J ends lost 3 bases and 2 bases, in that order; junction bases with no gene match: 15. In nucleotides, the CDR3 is TGTGCCAGCAGTTTGTCCTACTCCAGGGGGCGGAGAACCTACGAGCAGTACTTC. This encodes CASSLSYSRGRRTYEQYF.

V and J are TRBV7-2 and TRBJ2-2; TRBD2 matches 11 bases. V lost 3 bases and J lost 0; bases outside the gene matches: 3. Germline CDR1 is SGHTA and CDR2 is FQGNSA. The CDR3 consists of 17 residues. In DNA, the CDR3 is TGTGCCAGCAGCTTTTCTAGCGGGGGGCCGAACACCGGGGAGCTGTTTTTT. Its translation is CASSFSSGGPNTGELFF.

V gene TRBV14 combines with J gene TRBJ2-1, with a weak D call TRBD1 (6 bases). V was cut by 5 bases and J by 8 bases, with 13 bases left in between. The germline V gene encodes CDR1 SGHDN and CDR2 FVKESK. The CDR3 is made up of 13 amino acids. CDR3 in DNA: TGTGCCAGCAGCTTGACAGGTTCTTATGAGCAGTTCTTC. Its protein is CASSLTGSYEQFF.

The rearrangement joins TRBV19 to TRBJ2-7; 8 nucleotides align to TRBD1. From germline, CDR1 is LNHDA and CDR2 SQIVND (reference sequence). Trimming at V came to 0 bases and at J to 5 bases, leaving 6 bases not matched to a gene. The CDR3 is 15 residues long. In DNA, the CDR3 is TGTGCCAGTAGTATAGATTACGGACAGGGCGACGAGCAGTACTTC. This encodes CASSIDYGQGDEQYF.

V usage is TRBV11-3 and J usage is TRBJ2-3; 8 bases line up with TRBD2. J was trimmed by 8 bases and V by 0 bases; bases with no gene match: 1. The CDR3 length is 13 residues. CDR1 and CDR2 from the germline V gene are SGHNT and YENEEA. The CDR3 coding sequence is TGTGCCAGCAGCTTAGATCGGGAGGGTACGCAGTATTTT. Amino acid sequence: CASSLDREGTQYF. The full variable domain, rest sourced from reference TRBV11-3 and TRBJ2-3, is EAGVVQSPRYKIIEKKQPVAFWCNPISGHNTLYWYLQNLGQGPELLIRYENEEAVDDSQLPKDRFSAERLKGVDSTLKIQPAELGDSAVYLCASSLDREGTQYFGPGTRLTVL.

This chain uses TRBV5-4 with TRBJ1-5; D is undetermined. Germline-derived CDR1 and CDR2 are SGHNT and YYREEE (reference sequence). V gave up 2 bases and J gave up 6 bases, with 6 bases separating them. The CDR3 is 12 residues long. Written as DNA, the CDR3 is TGTGCCAGCAGCTTCCACGGTCAGCCCCAGCATTTT. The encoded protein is CASSFHGQPQHF.

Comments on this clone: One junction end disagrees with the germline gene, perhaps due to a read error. CDR3 residues: CASTYPGKSTEAFF. The CDR3 DNA reads as TGTGCCAGCACTTACCCGGGGAAGAGCACTGAAGCTTTCTTT. The gene calls are TRBV6-5 and TRBJ1-1; the D is unclear. Germline V CDR1 and CDR2: MNHEY, SVGAGI. The CDR3 loop spans 14 amino acids.

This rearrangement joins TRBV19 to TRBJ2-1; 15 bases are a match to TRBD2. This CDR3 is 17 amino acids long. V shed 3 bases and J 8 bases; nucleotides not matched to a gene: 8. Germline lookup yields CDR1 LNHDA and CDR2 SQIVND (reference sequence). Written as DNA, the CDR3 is TGTGCCAGTAGTATCAGGACTAGCGGGGGGGCGCTCCATGAGCAGTTCTTC. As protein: CASSIRTSGGALHEQFF.

CDR3 bases: TGTGCCAGCAGCGTGACAGAAAATCAGCCCCAGCATTTT. Translated, it gives CASSVTENQPQHF. The V call is TRBV7-8, the J call TRBJ1-5; possible D gene TRBD1, 5 bases. V dropped 5 bases and J dropped 4 bases, with 9 bases sitting between them. Germline V lookup: CDR1 SGHVS, CDR2 FQNEAQ. The CDR3 has 13 amino acids.

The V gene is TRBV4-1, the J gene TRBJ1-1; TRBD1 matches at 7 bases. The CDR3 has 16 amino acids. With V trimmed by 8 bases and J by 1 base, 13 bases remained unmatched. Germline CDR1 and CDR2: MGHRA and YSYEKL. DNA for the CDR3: TGCGCCAGCGCAAACCACTTTGACAGGGAGAACACTGAAGCTTTCTTT. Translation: CASANHFDRENTEAFF.

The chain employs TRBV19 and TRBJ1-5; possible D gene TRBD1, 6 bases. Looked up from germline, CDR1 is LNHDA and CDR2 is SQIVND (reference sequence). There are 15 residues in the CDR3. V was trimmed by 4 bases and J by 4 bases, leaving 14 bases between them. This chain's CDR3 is CASSRRTAQNQPQHF. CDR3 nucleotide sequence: TGTGCCAGTAGTAGGAGGACAGCCCAGAATCAGCCCCAGCATTTT.

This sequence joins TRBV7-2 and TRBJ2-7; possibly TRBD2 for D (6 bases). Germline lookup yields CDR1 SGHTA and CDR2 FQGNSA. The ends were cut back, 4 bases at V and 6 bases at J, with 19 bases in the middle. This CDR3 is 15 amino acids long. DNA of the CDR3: TGTGCCAGCAGCTCTCCGGGACTGGAGTGGTTCGAGCAGTACTTC. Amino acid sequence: CASSSPGLEWFEQYF.

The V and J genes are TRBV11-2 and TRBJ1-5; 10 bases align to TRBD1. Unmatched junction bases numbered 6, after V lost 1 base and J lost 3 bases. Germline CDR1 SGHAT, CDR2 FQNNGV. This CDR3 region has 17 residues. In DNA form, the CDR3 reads TGTGCCAGCAGCTTAGGCCGGGGGACAGGGGACAATCAGCCCCAGCATTTT. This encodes CASSLGRGTGDNQPQHF.

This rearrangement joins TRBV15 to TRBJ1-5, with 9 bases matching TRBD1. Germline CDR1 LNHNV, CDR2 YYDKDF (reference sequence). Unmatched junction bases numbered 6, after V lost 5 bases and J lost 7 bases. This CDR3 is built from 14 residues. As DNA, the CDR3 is TGTGCCACCAGCCTACAGGGGACAGGGCAGCCCCAGCATTTT. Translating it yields CATSLQGTGQPQHF.

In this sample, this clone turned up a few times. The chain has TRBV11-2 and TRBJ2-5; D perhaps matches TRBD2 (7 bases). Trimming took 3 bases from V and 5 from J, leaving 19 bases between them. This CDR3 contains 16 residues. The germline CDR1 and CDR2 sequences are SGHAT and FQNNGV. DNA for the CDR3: TGTGCCAGCAGCTTCGGGATGGGGGGGGCTGGTGAGACCCAGTACTTC. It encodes CASSFGMGGAGETQYF.